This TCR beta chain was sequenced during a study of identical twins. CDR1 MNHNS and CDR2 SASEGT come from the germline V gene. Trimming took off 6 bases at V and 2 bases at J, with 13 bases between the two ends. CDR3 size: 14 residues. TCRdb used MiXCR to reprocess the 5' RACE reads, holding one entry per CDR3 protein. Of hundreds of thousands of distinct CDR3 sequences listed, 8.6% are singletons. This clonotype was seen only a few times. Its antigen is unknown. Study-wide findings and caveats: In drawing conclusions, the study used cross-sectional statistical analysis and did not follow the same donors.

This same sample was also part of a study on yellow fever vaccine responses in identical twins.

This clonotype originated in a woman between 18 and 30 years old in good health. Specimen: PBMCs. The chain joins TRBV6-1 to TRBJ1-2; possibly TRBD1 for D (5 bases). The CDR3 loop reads CASRDNRRNYGYTF. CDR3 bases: TGTGCCAGCAGGGACAACCGAAGAAACTATGGCTACACCTTC.